The rows below give T cell receptor beta chains drawn from one sample of a study of cytomegalovirus exposure and HLA in healthy donors. Clones were read by immunoSEQ multiplex PCR, and TCRdb kept only the in-frame ones, dropping some. The repertoire holds 100,000 to 150,000 clones, with about three quarters as singletons. What was sequenced was PBMCs. Source of these receptors: a middle-aged woman in good health and CMV-seronegative. Both conserved end residues are part of each CDR3. D genes are given only for firm matches. Where a row states a size, it is once, few, many or the class of an expanded clone; other rows omit it.

D gene	V gene	clone size	J gene	CDR3 protein	CDR3 DNA
.	TRBV5-6	few	TRBJ1-1	CASSLLGPAMNTEAFF	TGTGCCAGCAGCTTGTTGGGGCCAGCTATGAACACTGAAGCTTTCTTT
TRBD1	TRBV6-5	.	TRBJ2-7	CASSETGSNEQYF	TGTGCCAGCAGCGAGACAGGGTCGAACGAGCAGTACTTC
TRBD2	TRBV6-1	few	TRBJ2-3	CASSESLAGGGDTQYF	TGTGCCAGCAGTGAATCTCTAGCGGGGGGCGGAGATACGCAGTATTTT
TRBD1	TRBV10-3	.	TRBJ2-7	CAIRQGPYEQYF	TGTGCCATTAGACAGGGCCCCTACGAGCAGTACTTC
.	TRBV27	.	TRBJ2-4	CASSSSRPAKNSQYF	TGTGCCAGCAGTTCATCTAGACCAGCCAAAAACAGTCAGTACTTC
.	TRBV19	few	TRBJ2-2	CASSISIPGELFF	TGTGCCAGTAGTATATCCATCCCCGGGGAGCTGTTTTTT
.	TRBV5-4	.	TRBJ2-3	CASSLVQDTQYF	TGTGCCAGCAGCTTGGTTCAGGATACGCAGTATTTT
TRBD2	TRBV4-2	few	TRBJ2-7	CASSQTSGSSYEQYF	TGTGCCAGCAGCCAGACTAGCGGGAGTTCCTACGAGCAGTACTTC
.	TRBV28	.	TRBJ2-7	CASSFGGTYEQYF	TGTGCCAGCAGTTTCGGCGGGACCTACGAGCAGTACTTC
TRBD1	TRBV5-1	.	TRBJ1-1	CASSLIPSGGTEAFF	TGCGCCAGCAGCCTTATTCCATCAGGGGGGACTGAAGCTTTCTTT
TRBD2	TRBV9	.	TRBJ2-2	CASSVELAGAGELFF	TGTGCCAGCAGCGTAGAGCTAGCGGGGGCCGGGGAGCTGTTTTTT
TRBD1	TRBV7-9	.	TRBJ1-6	CASSFGGDRSNSPLHF	TGTGCCAGCAGCTTTGGAGGGGACAGGAGTAATTCACCCCTCCACTTT
.	TRBV19	few	TRBJ1-2	CASSLGGMELYGYTF	TGTGCCAGTAGCCTAGGGGGAATGGAGCTCTATGGCTACACCTTC
.	TRBV28	.	TRBJ2-7	CASSFTGDSLLPYEQYF	TGTGCCAGCAGTTTTACGGGGGATTCCCTTCTGCCCTACGAGCAGTACTTC
.	TRBV28	.	TRBJ1-5	CASSLAGVSNQPQHF	TGTGCCAGCAGTTTGGCAGGGGTCAGCAATCAGCCCCAGCATTTT
.	TRBV7-9	.	TRBJ2-7	CSSSLPPERNDYEQYF	TGTTCCAGCAGCTTACCCCCGGAGCGGAATGACTACGAGCAGTACTTC
.	TRBV6-5	.	TRBJ2-1	CASSLTGLAANEQFF	TGTGCCAGCAGTTTGACAGGGTTAGCGGCAAATGAGCAGTTCTTC
TRBD1	TRBV27	few	TRBJ2-7	CASGAQGERYEQYF	TGTGCCAGCGGTGCACAGGGGGAACGCTACGAGCAGTACTTC
TRBD1	TRBV11-2	few	TRBJ1-6	CASSFRTGGNSPLHF	TGTGCCAGCAGCTTCAGGACAGGGGGTAATTCACCCCTCCACTTT
TRBD1	TRBV11-2	few	TRBJ2-7	CASSRQGLGEQYF	TGTGCCAGCAGCCGACAGGGTTTGGGCGAGCAGTACTTC
TRBD1	TRBV19	.	TRBJ1-2	CASSIEADGYRGSDGYTF	TGTGCCAGTAGTATAGAAGCGGACGGGTACAGGGGGTCGGATGGCTACACCTTC
TRBD2	TRBV11-2	.	TRBJ2-7	CASSWAGLAGIYEQYF	TGTGCCAGCAGCTGGGCCGGACTAGCGGGTATCTACGAGCAGTACTTC
TRBD1	TRBV28	.	TRBJ2-7	CASSLPGQASYEQYF	TGTGCCAGCAGCTTACCGGGACAGGCATCCTACGAGCAGTACTTC
TRBD1	TRBV7-3	once	TRBJ2-7	CASNSDRGKGYEQYF	TGTGCCAGCAACTCGGACAGGGGAAAGGGGTACGAGCAGTACTTC
TRBD2	TRBV29-1	.	TRBJ2-5	CSAFSGSVETQYF	TGCAGCGCATTTAGCGGGAGCGTGGAGACCCAGTACTTC
TRBD2	TRBV28	.	TRBJ2-5	CASSPWGASGQETQYF	TGTGCCAGCAGTCCCTGGGGGGCTAGCGGGCAAGAGACCCAGTACTTC
.	TRBV6-6	.	TRBJ2-3	CASSLSPPSTDTQYF	TGTGCCAGCAGCCTATCACCTCCTAGCACAGATACGCAGTATTTT
TRBD2	TRBV5-1	.	TRBJ2-7	CASSRRERSYEQYF	TGCGCCAGCTCTAGGCGGGAGCGCTCCTACGAGCAGTACTTC
.	TRBV2	many	TRBJ1-1	CASSEALDRFTEAFF	TGTGCCAGCAGTGAAGCCCTTGACAGGTTCACTGAAGCTTTCTTT
.	TRBV30	.	TRBJ1-1	CAWRAQPNTEAFF	TGTGCCTGGAGGGCACAGCCGAACACTGAAGCTTTCTTT
.	TRBV5-1	.	TRBJ2-5	CASSLEGGTLQETQYF	TGCGCCAGCAGCTTGGAAGGAGGGACCCTACAAGAGACCCAGTACTTC
TRBD2	TRBV4-1	.	TRBJ2-3	CASSQETSGPDTDTQYF	TGCGCCAGCAGCCAAGAGACTAGCGGACCAGACACAGATACGCAGTATTTT
.	TRBV19	.	TRBJ2-5	CASSISGPRETQYF	TGTGCCAGTAGTATATCAGGGCCTCGGGAGACCCAGTACTTC
.	TRBV27	.	TRBJ2-7	CAPRGYEQYF	TGTGCCCCCCGGGGCTACGAGCAGTACTTC
.	TRBV29-1	.	TRBJ2-3	CSVEGSATRSMSGDTQYF	TGCAGCGTGGAGGGGTCTGCGACAAGATCCATGTCAGGGGATACGCAGTATTTT
TRBD1	TRBV7-9	.	TRBJ1-1	CSSSSGTGKGDTEAFF	TGTTCCAGCAGCAGTGGGACAGGGAAGGGGGACACTGAAGCTTTCTTT
TRBD2	TRBV5-6	.	TRBJ2-7	CASSFDGGAIYEQYF	TGTGCCAGCAGCTTTGACGGGGGGGCCATTTACGAGCAGTACTTC
TRBD2	TRBV5-1	.	TRBJ2-3	CASSSLLAGGSDTQYF	TGCGCCAGCAGCTCTCTACTAGCGGGGGGTTCAGATACGCAGTATTTT
.	TRBV5-1	.	TRBJ1-1	CASSFPTDRPSDTEAFF	TGCGCCAGCAGCTTCCCGACCGACAGGCCCAGTGACACTGAAGCTTTCTTT
TRBD2	TRBV30	.	TRBJ2-5	CAWTVAGGSETQYF	TGTGCCTGGACGGTAGCGGGGGGCTCAGAGACCCAGTACTTC
TRBD1	TRBV7-9	.	TRBJ1-1	CASSTAYRGKRTEAFF	TGTGCCAGCAGCACGGCTTACAGGGGTAAAAGGACTGAAGCTTTCTTT